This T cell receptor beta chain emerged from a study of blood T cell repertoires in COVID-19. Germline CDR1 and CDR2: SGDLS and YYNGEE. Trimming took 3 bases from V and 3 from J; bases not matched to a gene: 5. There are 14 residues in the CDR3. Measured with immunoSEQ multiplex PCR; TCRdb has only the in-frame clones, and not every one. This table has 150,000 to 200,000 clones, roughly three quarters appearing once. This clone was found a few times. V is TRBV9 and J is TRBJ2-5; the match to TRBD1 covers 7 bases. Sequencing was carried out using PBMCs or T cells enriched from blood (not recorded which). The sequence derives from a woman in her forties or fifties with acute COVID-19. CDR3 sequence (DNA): TGTGCCAGCAGCGGAACAGGGGCCAAAGAGACCCAGTACTTC. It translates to CASSGTGAKETQYF.